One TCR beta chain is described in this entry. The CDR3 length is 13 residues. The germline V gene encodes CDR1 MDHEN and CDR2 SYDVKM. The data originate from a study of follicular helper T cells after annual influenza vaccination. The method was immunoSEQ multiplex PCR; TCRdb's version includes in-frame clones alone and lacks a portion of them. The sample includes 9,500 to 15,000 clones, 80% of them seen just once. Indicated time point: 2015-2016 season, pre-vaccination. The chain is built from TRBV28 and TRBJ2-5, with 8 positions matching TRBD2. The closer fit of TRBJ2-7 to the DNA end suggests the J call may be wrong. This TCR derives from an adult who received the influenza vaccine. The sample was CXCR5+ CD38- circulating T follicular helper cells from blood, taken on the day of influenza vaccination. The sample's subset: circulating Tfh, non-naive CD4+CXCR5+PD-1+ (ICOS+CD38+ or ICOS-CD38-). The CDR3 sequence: CASKRGIGFEQYF. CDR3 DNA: TGTGCCAGCAAGCGGGGGATAGGTTTCGAGCAGTACTTC.